The clone carrying this T cell receptor beta chain has ten or more counts. This specimen belongs to a study of metastatic and nonmetastatic thyroid tumors. The CDR3 has 14 amino acids. Deletions cut 5 bases from V and 0 bases from J, with 9 bases between. The germline CDR1 and CDR2 sequences are SGHTA and FQGNSA. Until they underwent thyroid surgery, no patient had received any treatment. Methods used by the authors: Clinicopathological groups supplied CDR3 differences that were used to build a distant-metastasis classifier for papillary thyroid cancer. TCRdb re-called the PCR reads via MiXCR. The V and J calls were not made by the authors but by TCRdb's processing. The sample has roughly 34,000 clones; about 15% are singletons.

This receptor was taken from a male donor with papillary thyroid cancer or a benign thyroid nodule (not recorded which). Some clones in this sample may be carry-over from other donors' samples. V is TRBV7-2 and J is TRBJ2-3, with D tentatively TRBD2 (5 bases). The specimen sequenced was blood. The CDR3 spells CASSPGLSTDTQYF. Written as DNA, the CDR3 is TGTGCCAGCAGCCCAGGACTGAGCACAGATACGCAGTATTTT.